This T cell receptor (beta chain) was retrieved from a study of blood T cell repertoires in COVID-19. Using immunoSEQ multiplex PCR, the repertoire was profiled, and TCRdb retains in-frame clones only, with some absent. The sample has about 200,000 clones, around 80% seen once. This CDR3 has 12 residues. Trimming stripped 9 bases from V and 2 bases from J, with 7 bases between. Germline V gene lookup returns CDR1 LNHDA and CDR2 SQIVND (reference sequence). Sample: peripheral blood. The clonotype comes from an older woman with acute or convalescent COVID-19. The chain employs TRBV19 and TRBJ2-2; D not resolved. The chain's CDR3 is CASRYNTGELFF. CDR3 coding DNA: TGTGCCAGCAGATATAACACCGGGGAGCTGTTTTTT.